The 12 T cell receptor beta chains below were found in one sample sequenced in a study of OX40 agonist ivuxolimab in advanced cancers. The protocol was immunoSEQ multiplex PCR, while the TCRdb copy is restricted to in-frame clones and leaves out a portion. This table holds more than 50,000 clones, 85% found once. Sample: CD4+ or CD8+ T cells sorted from blood, taken in a trial of the OX40 agonist ivuxolimab. The origin of the receptors is an adult with an advanced solid tumor such as melanoma, head and neck, liver or kidney cancer.

CDR3: CASSTRTGRGSEQYF. The DNA of the CDR3 is TGTGCCAGCAGCACCCGGACAGGGCGGGGGTCCGAGCAGTACTTC. The chain has TRBV7-9 and TRBJ2-7, with D possibly TRBD1 on 8 matching bases. Trimming removed 5 bases at V and 6 bases at J, with 20 bases between. The CDR3 runs 15 residues. CDR1 is SEHNR, CDR2 FQNEAQ, per germline (reference sequence).

The CDR3 region is CASSPTLGINQETQYF. In nucleotides, the CDR3 is TGTGCCAGCTCACCGACCTTGGGGATAAATCAAGAGACCCAGTACTTC. The V call is TRBV18, the J call TRBJ2-5; the D is unclear. CDR1 KGHSH and CDR2 LQKENI come from the germline V gene. The V and J ends lost 3 bases and 2 bases respectively, with 16 bases between them. CDR3 length: 16 amino acids. Filled out from reference TRBV18 and TRBJ2-5, the complete variable domain reads NAGVMQNPRHLVRRRGQEARLRCSPMKGHSHVYWYRQLPEEGLKFMVYLQKENIIDESGMPKERFSAEFPKEGPSILRIQQVVRGDSAAYFCASSPTLGINQETQYFGPGTRLLVL.

The CDR3 loop reads CASSEALGTATGELFF. The CDR3 DNA is TGTGCCAGCAGTGAAGCGCTTGGGACGGCGACCGGGGAGCTGTTTTTT. The chain carries TRBV2 and TRBJ2-2, with D possibly being TRBD1 or TRBD2 (5 bases each). The CDR3 is 16 residues long. CDR1 and CDR2 (germline): SNHLY, FYNNEI. The V end lost 0 bases, the J end lost 5 bases, and 13 bases lay between the germline ends.

J is TRBJ1-2 and V is TRBV28; the D is unclear. The germline V gene encodes CDR1 MDHEN and CDR2 SYDVKM. CDR3 length: 12 amino acids. Trimming left V 6 bases short and J 2 bases short, with 7 bases between. The CDR3 loop is CASRADNYGYTF. In nucleotides, the CDR3 is TGTGCCAGCAGAGCTGACAACTATGGCTACACCTTC.

The chain carries TRBV15 and TRBJ2-1, with TRBD2 matching 8 bases. The V and J ends lost 5 bases and 6 bases, in that order; junction bases with no gene match: 12. Looked up from germline, CDR1 is LNHNV and CDR2 is YYDKDF (reference sequence). The CDR3 runs 16 residues. CDR3 protein: CATSAPGTRSFNEQFF. DNA for the CDR3: TGTGCCACCAGCGCCCCCGGGACTAGATCTTTCAATGAGCAGTTCTTC. The variable domain in full, completed from reference TRBV15 and TRBJ2-1, reads DAMVIQNPRYQVTQFGKPVTLSCSQTLNHNVMYWYQQKSSQAPKLLFHYYDKDFNNEADTPDNFQSRRPNTSFCFLDIRSPGLGDTAMYLCATSAPGTRSFNEQFFGPGTRLTVL.

The chain joins TRBV5-4 to TRBJ2-5; D unclear. The CDR3 covers 15 residues. Germline lookup yields CDR1 SGHNT and CDR2 YYREEE (reference sequence). Deletions cut 0 bases from V and 5 bases from J, with 14 bases between. The CDR3 sequence: CASSLDGYSRETQYF. The CDR3 DNA reads as TGTGCCAGCAGCTTGGATGGCTACTCTCGGGAGACCCAGTACTTC.

V is TRBV10-3 and J is TRBJ1-5; D gene unclear. The CDR3 extends over 13 amino acids. In germline, CDR1 is ENHRY, CDR2 SYGVKD. Trimming took off 4 bases at V and 7 bases at J, with 11 bases between the two ends. CDR3 amino acids: CAISGAGVQPQHF. The CDR3 nucleotides read TGTGCCATCAGTGGGGCAGGAGTCCAGCCCCAGCATTTT.

The rearrangement links TRBV19 to TRBJ1-2; 7 bases line up with TRBD1. The germline V gene encodes CDR1 LNHDA and CDR2 SQIVND (reference sequence). This CDR3 region has 14 residues. Unmatched junction bases numbered 4, after V lost 2 bases and J lost 4 bases. CDR3 loop: CASSITGDGYGYTF. The CDR3 DNA is TGTGCCAGTAGTATAACAGGGGACGGCTATGGCTACACCTTC.

The V and J genes are TRBV4-2 and TRBJ2-3, with 7 bases aligning to TRBD2. CDR3 length: 15 residues. Looked up from germline, CDR1 is LGHNA and CDR2 is YNFKEQ. The trim removed 4 bases at V and 12 bases at J, leaving 16 bases unmatched. CDR3 sequence: CASSRETSFGSTQYF. In DNA, the CDR3 is TGTGCCAGCAGCCGAGAGACTAGCTTCGGGAGTACACAGTATTTT.

This clone has only one observation. This chain links TRBV18 with TRBJ2-7; D unresolved. Between the trimmed V and J ends, which lost 6 bases and 1 base, there was a span of 4 bases. Germline CDR1 reads KGHSH; CDR2 reads LQKENI. The CDR3 is 11 residues long. The CDR3, as DNA: TGTGCCAGCTCCCAGTCCTACGAGCAGTACTTC. Translating gives CASSQSYEQYF.

The chain links TRBV5-5 to TRBJ2-1, with 8 bases fitting TRBD2. The CDR3 spans 14 residues. V was clipped by 6 bases and J by 4 bases; unmatched bases: 6. Germline V gene lookup returns CDR1 SGHKS and CDR2 YYEKEE (reference sequence). This chain's CDR3 is CASNGRGGYNEQFF. The CDR3 coding sequence is TGTGCCAGCAACGGTCGGGGGGGATACAATGAGCAGTTCTTC.

This chain links TRBV19 with TRBJ2-3, with D possibly being TRBD2 (6 bases). Between the trimmed V and J ends, which lost 11 bases and 1 base, there was a span of 16 bases. CDR3 length: 14 residues. Looked up from germline, CDR1 is LNHDA and CDR2 is SQIVND (reference sequence). In DNA form, the CDR3 reads TGTGCCGCCGGGCGGGGCGGGGGCACAGATACGCAGTATTTT. Translating it yields CAAGRGGGTDTQYF.